This TCR beta chain was profiled in a study of cytomegalovirus exposure and HLA in healthy donors. The PCR had 60 Vbeta and 13 Jbeta primers. As handled by the study authors: Later, an analysis found about 80 million unique TCR beta chains, and about 10 million of these were shared. The assay was immunoSEQ multiplex PCR, and TCRdb's table has in-frame clones only and misses some. Clone size and V and J calls were adopted from that table, with D and trimming inferred from the DNA. The repertoire holds around 110,000 clones, with roughly a tenth as singletons. Each donor was healthy, and each was a bone marrow donor. Study results and caveats: The study put some 160 TCR beta chains on its list as cytomegalovirus-associated. Researchers had no immune exposure information except CMV serostatus available.

Germline-derived CDR1 and CDR2 are SGHDT and YYEEEE. With 5 bases removed from V and 4 bases from J, the gap between germline ends came to 15 bases. CDR3 length: 14 amino acids. On this clone: What it recognizes is unknown.

The specimen was PBMCs. This receptor was taken from a man aged 25 to 40 in good health and CMV-seronegative. J is TRBJ2-5 and V is TRBV5-6; D remains ambiguous. Written as DNA, the CDR3 is TGTGCCAGCAGTGATTCCGCATCGGGAGAGACCCAGTACTTC. It is translated as CASSDSASGETQYF.